Following are 2 T cell receptor beta chains from one sample sequenced in a study of graft-versus-host responses after intestinal transplantation (dated by TCRdb to the early 2020s). Preparation of the library involved the immunoSEQ multiplex PCR assay. TCRdb carries this immuneACCESS record with in-frame sequences only. Its versions omit some clonotypes, under half of them owing to an unresolved V gene in the studies checked, with the rest unexplained. Recorded for this sample are more than 50,000 clones; about 90% of them occurred a single time. Roughly 2.7% of the sample is taken by the ten largest. The specimen was PBMCs, collected almost 120 days after intestinal transplantation. These receptors all come from a human patient who received an intestinal transplant, so some T cells may come from the graft donor.

V usage is TRBV27 and J usage is TRBJ2-3, with 8 bases identical to TRBD2. Trimming at V came to 3 bases and at J to 2 bases, leaving 4 bases not matched to a gene. CDR1 is MNHEY, CDR2 SMNVEV, per germline (reference sequence). This CDR3 has 15 residues. In DNA, the CDR3 is TGTGCCAGCAGTTTGGACGGGGGGGCCACAGATACGCAGTATTTT. Protein sequence: CASSLDGGATDTQYF.

The gene calls are TRBV7-9 and TRBJ2-7; TRBD1 matches 7 bases. Germline-derived CDR1 and CDR2 are SEHNR and FQNEAQ (reference sequence). J lost 4 bases, V lost 3 bases, and 6 bases had no gene match. The CDR3 covers 14 residues. The CDR3 protein is CASSFARGTYEQYF. The CDR3 nucleotides are TGTGCCAGCAGCTTTGCCAGGGGGACGTACGAGCAGTACTTC.